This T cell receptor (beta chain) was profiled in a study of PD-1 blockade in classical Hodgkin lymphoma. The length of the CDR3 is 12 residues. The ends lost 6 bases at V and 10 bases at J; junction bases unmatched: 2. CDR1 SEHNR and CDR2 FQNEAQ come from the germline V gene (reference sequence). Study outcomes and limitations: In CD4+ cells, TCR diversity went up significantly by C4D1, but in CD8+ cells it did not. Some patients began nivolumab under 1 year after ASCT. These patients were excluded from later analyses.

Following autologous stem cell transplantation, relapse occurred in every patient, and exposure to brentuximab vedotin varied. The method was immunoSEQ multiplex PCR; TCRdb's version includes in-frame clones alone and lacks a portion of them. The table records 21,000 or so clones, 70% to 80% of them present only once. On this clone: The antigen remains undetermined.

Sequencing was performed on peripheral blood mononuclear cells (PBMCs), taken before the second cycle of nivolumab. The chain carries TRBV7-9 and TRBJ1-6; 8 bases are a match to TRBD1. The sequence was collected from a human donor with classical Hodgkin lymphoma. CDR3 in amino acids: CASRTGESPLHF. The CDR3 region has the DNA TGTGCCAGCAGGACAGGGGAATCACCCCTCCACTTT.